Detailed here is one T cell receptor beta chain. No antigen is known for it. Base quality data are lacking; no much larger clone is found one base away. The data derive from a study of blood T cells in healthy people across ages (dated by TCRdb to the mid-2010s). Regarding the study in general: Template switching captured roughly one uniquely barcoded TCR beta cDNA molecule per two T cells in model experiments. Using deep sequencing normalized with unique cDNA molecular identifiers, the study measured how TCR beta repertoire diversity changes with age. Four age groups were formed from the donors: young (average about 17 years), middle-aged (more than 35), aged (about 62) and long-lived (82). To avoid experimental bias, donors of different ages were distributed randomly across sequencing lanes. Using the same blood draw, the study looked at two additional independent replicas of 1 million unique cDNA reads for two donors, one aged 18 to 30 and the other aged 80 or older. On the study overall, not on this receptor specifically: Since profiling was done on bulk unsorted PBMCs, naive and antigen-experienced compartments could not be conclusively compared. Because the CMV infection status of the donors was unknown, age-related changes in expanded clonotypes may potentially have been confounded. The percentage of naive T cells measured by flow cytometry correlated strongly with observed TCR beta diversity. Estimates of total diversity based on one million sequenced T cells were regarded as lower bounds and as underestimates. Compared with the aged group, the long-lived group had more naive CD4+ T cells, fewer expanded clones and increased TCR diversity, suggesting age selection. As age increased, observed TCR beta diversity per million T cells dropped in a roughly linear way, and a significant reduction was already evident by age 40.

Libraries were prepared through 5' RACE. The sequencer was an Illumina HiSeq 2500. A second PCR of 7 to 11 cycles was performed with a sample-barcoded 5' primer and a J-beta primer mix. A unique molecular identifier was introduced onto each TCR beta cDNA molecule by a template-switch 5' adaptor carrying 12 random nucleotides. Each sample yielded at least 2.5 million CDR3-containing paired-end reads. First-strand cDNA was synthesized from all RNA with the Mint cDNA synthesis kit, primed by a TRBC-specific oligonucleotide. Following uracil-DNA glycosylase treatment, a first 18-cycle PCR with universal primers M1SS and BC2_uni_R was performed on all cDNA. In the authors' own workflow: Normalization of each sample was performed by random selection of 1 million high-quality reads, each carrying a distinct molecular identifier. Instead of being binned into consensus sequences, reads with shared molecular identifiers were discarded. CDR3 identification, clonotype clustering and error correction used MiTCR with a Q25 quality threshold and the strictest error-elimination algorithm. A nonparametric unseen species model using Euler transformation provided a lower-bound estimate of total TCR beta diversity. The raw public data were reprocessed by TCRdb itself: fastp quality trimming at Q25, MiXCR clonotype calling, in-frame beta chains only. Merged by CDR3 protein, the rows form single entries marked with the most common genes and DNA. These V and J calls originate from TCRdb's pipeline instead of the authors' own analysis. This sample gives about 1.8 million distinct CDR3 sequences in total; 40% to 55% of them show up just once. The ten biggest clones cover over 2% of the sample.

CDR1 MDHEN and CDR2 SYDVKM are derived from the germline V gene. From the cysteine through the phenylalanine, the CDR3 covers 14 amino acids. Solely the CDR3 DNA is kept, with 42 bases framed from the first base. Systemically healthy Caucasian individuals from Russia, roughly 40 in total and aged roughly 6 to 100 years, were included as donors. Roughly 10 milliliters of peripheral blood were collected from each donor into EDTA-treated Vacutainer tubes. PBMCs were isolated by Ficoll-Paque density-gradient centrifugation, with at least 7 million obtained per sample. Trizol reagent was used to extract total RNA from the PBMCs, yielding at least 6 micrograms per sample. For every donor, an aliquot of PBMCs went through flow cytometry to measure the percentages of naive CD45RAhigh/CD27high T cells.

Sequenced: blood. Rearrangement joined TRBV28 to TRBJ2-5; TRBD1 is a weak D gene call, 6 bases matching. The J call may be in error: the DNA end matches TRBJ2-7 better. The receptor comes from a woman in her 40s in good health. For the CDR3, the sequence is CASSADRNPYEQYF. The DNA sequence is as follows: TGTGCCAGCAGTGCCGACAGGAACCCCTACGAGCAGTACTTC.